This T cell receptor beta chain was recovered during a study of blood T cells in healthy people across ages. On this clonotype: What it recognizes is unknown. Since a much larger clone is just one base distant, this may be a read error.

Donation came from healthy Caucasian individuals in Russia who were aged roughly 6 to 100. The authors drew 8.5 to 10 milliliters of peripheral blood from each donor. A sample-barcoded 5' primer and a J-beta primer mix were used in a second PCR of roughly 7 to 12 cycles. TCRdb reanalysed the 5' RACE reads using MiXCR and keeps one entry per CDR3 protein. The sample holds approximately 810,000 distinct CDR3 sequences, 29% seen once. General study results and limits: PBMCs were not sorted, which prevented a conclusive comparison of naive versus antigen-experienced cells. The long-lived group displayed more naive CD4+ cells, plus higher diversity, than the aged donors did.

Germline V CDR1 and CDR2: LGHNA, YSLEER. V was pared by 5 bases and J by 5 bases, with 9 bases of the junction left unmatched. The CDR3 is 15 amino acids. This receptor was taken from a woman older than 75 in good health. V is TRBV4-3 and J is TRBJ1-2; 9 bases match TRBD1. Sample: blood. The CDR3 sequence: CASSKTDRGPYGYTF. CDR3 DNA sequence: TGCGCCAGCAGCAAAACGGACAGGGGCCCATATGGCTACACCTTC.